Presented here are 13 T cell receptor beta chains from one specimen sequenced in a study of Ad26.COV2.S vaccination and SARS-CoV-2 variants (dated by TCRdb to the early 2020s). The library was prepared using the immunoSEQ multiplex PCR assay. TCRdb carries this immuneACCESS record with in-frame sequences only. Its versions omit some clonotypes, under half of them owing to an unresolved V gene in the studies checked, with the rest unexplained. A total of fewer than 400,000 clones appear in this sample, around 81% of them only once. The leading ten clones occupy 2.1% of the sample. Interpreted using the paper, the treatment or condition label stands for: approximately 18 received Ad26.COV2.S at low or high dose, single or two shots; roughly five received placebo; per-sample allocation not given. Repertoires of vaccine and placebo recipients were sequenced from samples collected on day 63 after the first injection.

The sample was peripheral blood, taken in a trial of Ad26.COV2.S vaccine versus placebo. These receptors were taken from a person aged 18-60 years who received the Ad26.COV2.S COVID-19 vaccine or a placebo.

V usage is TRBV19 and J usage is TRBJ2-3; no reliable D call. The CDR3 is 13 amino acids. With 6 bases removed from V and 1 base from J, the gap between germline ends came to 8 bases. Germline V gene data show CDR1 as LNHDA and CDR2 as SQIVND (reference sequence). This CDR3 is CASRASGTDTQYF. The CDR3 region has the DNA TGTGCCAGTAGGGCATCCGGCACAGATACGCAGTATTTT. The whole variable domain, remainder taken from reference TRBV19 and TRBJ2-3, is DGGITQSPKYLFRKEGQNVTLSCEQNLNHDAMYWYRQDPGQGLRLIYYSQIVNDFQKGDIAEGYSVSREKKESFPLTVTSAQKNPTAFYLCASRASGTDTQYFGPGTRLTVL.

The rearrangement uses TRBV30 and TRBJ1-4; D uncertain. V lost 0 bases to trimming and J lost 0 bases, with 5 bases between them. This CDR3 contains 14 residues. Germline V gene data show CDR1 as GTSNPN and CDR2 as SVGIG (reference sequence). CDR3 nucleotide sequence: TGTGCCTGGAGTGTAAAGGCAACTAATGAAAAACTGTTTTTT. Amino acid sequence: CAWSVKATNEKLFF.

CDR3 DNA: TGTGCCAGCAGCTCCGTCTGGGAGAGCTCCTATAATTCACCCCTCCACTTT. This translates into CASSSVWESSYNSPLHF. The chain employs TRBV5-5 and TRBJ1-6; no firm D call. Trimming removed 3 bases at V and 0 bases at J, with 13 bases between. Germline CDR1 is SGHKS and CDR2 is YYEKEE (reference sequence). This CDR3 has 17 amino acids.

The chain employs TRBV27 and TRBJ1-2; the D gene is possibly TRBD1 (5 bases). V was clipped by 2 bases and J by 11 bases, with 24 bases between them. This CDR3 contains 16 residues. Germline loops: CDR1 MNHEY, CDR2 SMNVEV (reference sequence). The CDR3 loop is CASSLIRAGGRIVYTF. The CDR3 DNA is TGTGCCAGCAGTTTAATCCGTGCGGGGGGGAGAATAGTTTACACCTTC.

The chain has TRBV7-2 and TRBJ2-5; D not certain. CDR1 is SGHTA and CDR2 is FQGNSA in the germline V gene. This CDR3 region has 15 residues. V lost 1 base and J lost 2, with 11 bases in between. The CDR3 spells CASSLVRAGQETQYF. The DNA of the CDR3 is TGTGCCAGCAGCTTAGTACGGGCTGGGCAAGAGACCCAGTACTTC.

The rearrangement uses TRBV7-9 and TRBJ1-1; no clear D gene. Germline V gives CDR1 SEHNR, CDR2 FQNEAQ (reference sequence). This CDR3 spans 13 amino acids. V lost 6 bases and J lost 0, with 8 bases in between. The CDR3 DNA reads TGTGCCAGCAGTTCTCGGGTGAACACTGAAGCTTTCTTT. As protein: CASSSRVNTEAFF. The variable domain in full, completed from reference TRBV7-9 and TRBJ1-1, reads DTGVSQNPRHKITKRGQNVTFRCDPISEHNRLYWYRQTLGQGPEFLTYFQNEAQLEKSRLLSDRFSAERPKGSFSTLEIQRTEQGDSAMYLCASSSRVNTEAFFGQGTRLTVV.

A single count supports this clone. V is TRBV9 and J is TRBJ1-2; D is ambiguous. The CDR3 spans 12 residues. The V end lost 3 bases, the J end lost 8 bases, and 11 bases lay between the germline ends. Germline values: CDR1 SGDLS, CDR2 YYNGEE. CDR3 DNA sequence: TGTGCCAGCAGCGGGATGGAAGGCGGCTACACCTTC. This translates into CASSGMEGGYTF.

For this clone: Within the sample, other DNA sequences also encode this same CDR3. V is TRBV27 and J is TRBJ1-5; unclear D gene. Between the trimmed V and J ends, which lost 5 bases and 3 bases, there was a span of 11 bases. The CDR3 covers 14 residues. Germline CDR1 reads MNHEY; CDR2 reads SMNVEV (reference sequence). This CDR3 is CASSPRGSNQPQHF. CDR3 nucleotides: TGTGCCAGCAGTCCTCGGGGATCCAATCAGCCCCAGCATTTT.

V and J are TRBV3-1 (or the pseudogene TRBV3-2) and TRBJ2-3, with 11 positions matching TRBD1. The CDR3 consists of 17 residues. Germline trimming cut 1 base from V and 2 bases from J; bases unmatched to any gene: 5. Germline CDR1 and CDR2: LGHDT and YNNKEL (reference sequence). The DNA for the CDR3 is TGTGCCAGCAGCCAAGGTAGGACAGGGGGCCCCACAGATACGCAGTATTTT. It is translated as CASSQGRTGGPTDTQYF.

The genes are TRBV20-1 and TRBJ1-6, with a tentative D call TRBD1 (5 bases). CDR1 is DFQATT, CDR2 SNEGSKA, per germline (reference sequence). The CDR3 extends over 14 amino acids. The V end lost 3 bases, the J end lost 5 bases, and 11 bases lay between the germline ends. CDR3 sequence: CSASPAGNNSPLHF. The CDR3 nucleotides read TGCAGTGCTAGTCCCGCAGGGAATAATTCACCCCTCCACTTT.

The chain is built from TRBV7-9 and TRBJ2-7, with TRBD1 matching 7 bases. The CDR3 length is 15 residues. V was clipped by 0 bases and J by 0 bases; unmatched bases: 2. Germline CDR1 and CDR2: SEHNR and FQNEAQ (reference sequence). The DNA of the CDR3 is TGTGCCAGCAGCTTAGCTGGGACAGTCTCCTACGAGCAGTACTTC. This codes for CASSLAGTVSYEQYF.

This clone has just a few counts. The chain has TRBV5-1 and TRBJ1-3; no clear D gene. This CDR3 spans 16 amino acids. CDR1 and CDR2 from the germline V gene are SGHRS and YFSETQ. V was clipped by 4 bases and J by 0 bases, with 14 bases between them. DNA for the CDR3: TGCGCCAGCAGCCCGGACGGAATTATCTCTGGAAACACCATATATTTT. Protein: CASSPDGIISGNTIYF.

Notes on this clone: The same CDR3 also results from other DNA sequences found in this sample. V and J are TRBV5-1 and TRBJ1-3; D gene ambiguous. Germline CDR1 is SGHRS and CDR2 is YFSETQ. This CDR3 has 14 residues. V gave up 0 bases and J gave up 3 bases, with 7 bases separating them. CDR3 sequence (DNA): TGCGCCAGCAGCTTGGCGGGTTATGGAAACACCATATATTTT. It yields the protein CASSLAGYGNTIYF.